These 26 T cell receptor beta chains originate from one sample sequenced in a study of shared clonotypes between healthy human individuals. Generated by immunoSEQ multiplex PCR, the TCRdb table keeps only in-frame clones and is missing some. The sample lists more than 1 million clones, around three quarters occurring once. Sequencing used memory CD4+ T cells from PBMCs. Stated subset: CD45RA-negative fraction. The receptors originated from a man aged 18 to 30 in good health. Some clones in this sample may be carry-over from other donors' samples.

The CDR3, as DNA: TGCGCCAGCAGCCAAGATATCGGGACAGGGGGCTTGGGAAAGCAGTACTTC. Translating it yields CASSQDIGTGGLGKQYF. The chain carries TRBV4-3 and TRBJ2-7; the match to TRBD1 covers 12 bases. V lost 0 bases, J lost 8 bases, and 11 bases stayed unmatched. CDR3 length: 17 residues. Germline V gene lookup returns CDR1 LGHNA and CDR2 YSLEER.

The chain links TRBV28 to TRBJ2-3; D is unclear. This CDR3 spans 13 amino acids. Deletions cut 7 bases from V and 1 base from J, with 9 bases between. Germline V gives CDR1 MDHEN, CDR2 SYDVKM. This chain's CDR3 is CASIPSGTDTQYF. CDR3 sequence (DNA): TGTGCCAGCATTCCCTCGGGCACAGATACGCAGTATTTT.

The chain links TRBV7-6 to TRBJ1-3; tentatively, D is TRBD1 (5 bases). Germline lookup yields CDR1 SGHVS and CDR2 FNYEAQ. The V end was cut by 0 bases, the J end by 3 bases, with 18 bases between. The CDR3 has 18 residues. Here the CDR3 DNA reads TGTGCCAGCAGCTTAGCCCTAGGGCAGGGTTCAAATGGAAACACCATATATTTT. Its translation: CASSLALGQGSNGNTIYF. The variable domain in full, completed from reference TRBV7-6 and TRBJ1-3, reads GAGVSQSPRYKVTKRGQDVALRCDPISGHVSLYWYRQALGQGPEFLTYFNYEAQQDKSGLPNDRFSAERPEGSISTLTIQRTEQRDSAMYRCASSLALGQGSNGNTIYFGEGSWLTVV.

About this clone itself: Given a much more abundant clone one base away, this may be a read error. Other DNA sequences in this specimen translate into the identical CDR3. This CDR3 reads CASSLGVNTEAFF. Here the CDR3 DNA reads TGTGCCAGCAGCCTAGGGGTGAACACTGAAGCTTTCTTT. The chain uses TRBV5-4 and TRBJ1-1; weak D call: TRBD1 (5 bases). The CDR3 extends over 13 amino acids. CDR1 is SGHNT, CDR2 YYREEE, per germline (reference sequence). V lost 4 bases and J 0 bases, leaving 7 bases between the germline ends. Using reference TRBV5-4 and TRBJ1-1 for the parts outside the CDR3, the full variable domain is ETGVTQSPTHLIKTRGQQVTLRCSSQSGHNTVSWYQQALGQGPQFIFQYYREEENGRGNFPPRFSGLQFPNYSSELNVNALELDDSALYLCASSLGVNTEAFFGQGTRLTVV.

Details on this clone: Other DNA sequences in this specimen translate into the identical CDR3. The chain is built from TRBV10-3 and TRBJ1-3; 8 positions agree with TRBD1. Germline assignment: CDR1 ENHRY and CDR2 SYGVKD. This CDR3 region has 14 residues. The V gene end was trimmed by 6 bases and the J gene end by 3 bases; junction bases not matched to a gene: 4. The CDR3 DNA reads TGTGCCATCAGGGCGACAGGGGTTGGAAACACCATATATTTT. It specifies CAIRATGVGNTIYF.

This chain connects TRBV5-1 to TRBJ1-3, with 7 nucleotides matching TRBD1. From germline, CDR1 is SGHRS and CDR2 YFSETQ. V trimming: 3 bases; J trimming: 0 bases; junction bases outside the gene matches: 3. The CDR3 covers 15 residues. Written as DNA, the CDR3 is TGCGCCAGCAGCTCGGGACAGTTCTCTGGAAACACCATATATTTT. Encoded protein: CASSSGQFSGNTIYF. Using reference TRBV5-1 and TRBJ1-3 for the parts outside the CDR3, the full variable domain is KAGVTQTPRYLIKTRGQQVTLSCSPISGHRSVSWYQQTPGQGLQFLFEYFSETQRNKGNFPGRFSGRQFSNSRSEMNVSTLELGDSALYLCASSSGQFSGNTIYFGEGSWLTVV.

This clone was recorded only once. The rearrangement joins TRBV4-2 to TRBJ2-1; 8 bases align to TRBD2. CDR3 length: 15 amino acids. The V gene's germline CDR1 is LGHNA and CDR2 YNFKEQ. The ends lost 4 bases at V and 8 bases at J; junction bases unmatched: 10. The CDR3 sequence: CASSPEWTSLHEQFF. CDR3 coding DNA: TGTGCCAGCAGCCCCGAGTGGACTAGCCTCCATGAGCAGTTCTTC.

This chain joins TRBV28 and TRBJ2-7; perhaps TRBD2 as D (5 bases). The V and J ends lost 11 bases and 1 base respectively, with 9 bases between them. Germline loops: CDR1 MDHEN, CDR2 SYDVKM. This CDR3 comprises 11 residues. The CDR3 reads CAVRGSYEQYF. In DNA form, the CDR3 reads TGTGCCGTGAGAGGGTCCTACGAGCAGTACTTC.

This chain links TRBV6-1 with TRBJ1-4, with no clear D. The V and J ends lost 7 bases and 13 bases respectively, with 16 bases between them. The CDR3 consists of 12 residues. Germline values: CDR1 MNHNS, CDR2 SASEGT. CDR3 DNA: TGTGCCAGCACTAGAAGGTGGGAAGGACTGTTTTTT. This translates into CASTRRWEGLFF.

The table lists this clone with a count of one. The chain carries TRBV5-1 and TRBJ1-4; tentatively, D is TRBD1 (6 bases). Germline CDR1 and CDR2: SGHRS and YFSETQ. The CDR3 runs to 15 residues. The V and J ends lost 3 bases and 3 bases respectively, with 12 bases between them. The CDR3 sequence is CASSSMTGSNEKLFF. The CDR3 DNA is TGCGCCAGCAGCTCGATGACAGGCTCTAATGAAAAACTGTTTTTT. Supplemented by reference TRBV5-1 and TRBJ1-4, the full variable domain reads KAGVTQTPRYLIKTRGQQVTLSCSPISGHRSVSWYQQTPGQGLQFLFEYFSETQRNKGNFPGRFSGRQFSNSRSEMNVSTLELGDSALYLCASSSMTGSNEKLFFGSGTQLSVL.

This CDR3 reads CASSRYIQPSRGFYNEQFF. The DNA of the CDR3 is TGCGCCAGCAGCCGGTATATCCAACCTAGCAGAGGGTTCTACAATGAGCAGTTCTTC. The chain has TRBV4-3 and TRBJ2-1; tentatively, D is TRBD2 (5 bases). There are 19 residues in the CDR3. The V gene lost 4 bases and the J gene lost 3 bases, with 25 bases spanning the gap. Germline CDR1 and CDR2: LGHNA and YSLEER.

The chain uses TRBV9 and TRBJ2-7, with D maybe TRBD1 (6 bases). The CDR3 is made up of 15 amino acids. Trimming stripped 3 bases from V and 6 bases from J, with 19 bases between. From germline, CDR1 is SGDLS and CDR2 YYNGEE. The CDR3 region is CASSAGAFEGVEQYF. As DNA, the CDR3 is TGTGCCAGCAGCGCCGGGGCCTTTGAGGGGGTCGAGCAGTACTTC.

The gene calls are TRBV6-6 and TRBJ2-7; D gene ambiguous. Germline CDR1 MNHNY, CDR2 SVGAGI (reference sequence). The CDR3 runs to 10 residues. Between the trimmed V and J ends, which lost 6 bases and 7 bases, there was a span of 7 bases. CDR3 protein: CASRDGEQYF. The CDR3 DNA reads TGTGCCAGCAGGGATGGGGAGCAGTACTTC.

The gene calls are TRBV7-9 and TRBJ2-3; TRBD1 matches at 7 bases. The CDR3 spans 15 residues. Germline CDR1 is SEHNR and CDR2 is FQNEAQ (reference sequence). The V and J ends lost 3 bases and 2 bases, in that order; junction bases with no gene match: 5. CDR3 sequence (DNA): TGTGCCAGCAGCTTCGGGACAGACCCCACAGATACGCAGTATTTT. Its translation is CASSFGTDPTDTQYF.

A word on this clone: The sample holds other DNA sequences that translate to the same CDR3. The V gene is TRBV30, the J gene TRBJ2-6, with D unclear. CDR3 length: 12 residues. CDR1 and CDR2 from the germline V gene are GTSNPN and SVGIG (reference sequence). V shed 3 bases and J shed 0 bases, with 0 bases lying between them. The CDR3 DNA sequence: TGTGCCTGGAGCTCTGGGGCCAACGTCCTGACTTTC. It specifies CAWSSGANVLTF.

This clone was counted many times. The V gene is TRBV7-8, the J gene TRBJ1-1; D not certain. Germline CDR1 SGHVS, CDR2 FQNEAQ. This CDR3 region has 14 residues. V was cut by 3 bases and J by 1 base, with 9 bases left in between. The CDR3 sequence: CASSLLSGNTEAFF. The CDR3 DNA sequence: TGTGCCAGCAGCTTGTTGTCAGGGAACACTGAAGCTTTCTTT.

CDR3 sequence: CASSLMRDRKLFF. In nucleotides, the CDR3 is TGTGCCAGCAGCTTAATGAGGGACCGCAAGCTGTTTTTT. This chain links TRBV7-3 with TRBJ2-2; TRBD1 or TRBD2 may be the D gene (5 bases each). There are 13 residues in the CDR3. CDR1 and CDR2 (germline): SGHTA, FQGTGA. V was trimmed by 1 base and J by 12 bases, leaving 12 bases between them.

This clone appeared once. The chain has TRBV7-9 and TRBJ2-6; D unclear. Trimming took off 1 base at V and 0 bases at J, with 4 bases between the two ends. CDR3 size: 15 residues. The germline CDR1 and CDR2 sequences are SEHNR and FQNEAQ (reference sequence). CDR3 loop: CASSLVPSGANVLTF. CDR3 in DNA: TGTGCCAGCAGCTTAGTCCCCTCTGGGGCCAACGTCCTGACTTTC.

CDR3 sequence reads: CASSARASGYQESYYEQYF. CDR3 nucleotides: TGTGCCAGCAGCGCCCGTGCTAGCGGATACCAAGAAAGCTACTACGAGCAGTACTTC. This chain uses TRBV7-2 with TRBJ2-7, with TRBD2 identical over 7 bases. The V gene's germline CDR1 is SGHTA and CDR2 FQGNSA. J gave up 3 bases and V 5 bases, and 22 bases lay outside the gene matches. This CDR3 comprises 19 residues. The complete variable domain, with remaining parts taken from reference TRBV7-2 and TRBJ2-7, reads GAGVSQSPSNKVTEKGKDVELRCDPISGHTALYWYRQSLGQGLEFLIYFQGNSAPDKSGLPSDRFSAERTGGSVSTLTIQRTQQEDSAVYLCASSARASGYQESYYEQYFGPGTRLTVT.

The V and J genes are TRBV5-4 and TRBJ2-3, with TRBD2 identical over 12 bases. V lost 1 base, J lost 2 bases, and 5 bases stayed unmatched. The CDR3 spans 17 residues. Germline lookup yields CDR1 SGHNT and CDR2 YYREEE (reference sequence). CDR3 DNA sequence: TGTGCCAGCAGCTTGTCCCTAGCGGGAGGGTCCACAGATACGCAGTATTTT. Its protein product is CASSLSLAGGSTDTQYF.

The chain couples TRBV27 to TRBJ1-2; the match to TRBD1 covers 7 bases. Germline trimming cut 5 bases from V and 1 base from J; bases unmatched to any gene: 7. The CDR3 totals 15 residues. Germline loops: CDR1 MNHEY, CDR2 SMNVEV (reference sequence). CDR3 amino acids: CASSPGGTVNYGYTF. DNA of the CDR3: TGTGCCAGCAGTCCCGGCGGGACAGTTAACTATGGCTACACCTTC.

Remarks on this clone: Other DNA variants within this sample encode the same CDR3. This chain connects TRBV5-1 to TRBJ2-3; D call uncertain. Trimming shortened V by 2 bases and J by 6 bases, and 4 bases separated the two germline ends. Germline lookup yields CDR1 SGHRS and CDR2 YFSETQ. CDR3 size: 11 residues. The CDR3, as DNA: TGCGCCAGCAGCTTAGAGGATACGCAGTATTTT. Translating it yields CASSLEDTQYF.

Written as DNA, the CDR3 is TGTGGGCGACTAGCGGGTAACATTCAGTACTTC. Its protein is CGRLAGNIQYF. V is TRBV9 and J is TRBJ2-4; 10 positions match TRBD2. CDR1 and CDR2 from the germline V gene are SGDLS and YYNGEE. The CDR3 contains 11 residues. The whole variable domain, remainder taken from reference TRBV9 and TRBJ2-4, is DSGVTQTPKHLITATGQRVTLRCSPRSGDLSVYWYQQSLDQGLQFLIQYYNGEERAKGNILERFSAQQFPDLHSELNLSSLELGDSALYFCGRLAGNIQYFGAGTRLSVL.

The chain links TRBV20-1 to TRBJ2-5; D gene uncertain. Germline loops: CDR1 DFQATT, CDR2 SNEGSKA (reference sequence). This CDR3 is 11 amino acids long. Deletions cut 4 bases from V and 5 bases from J, with 8 bases between. CDR3 nucleotide sequence: TGCAGTGCTATCGAGGAGGAGACCCAGTACTTC. This sequence encodes CSAIEEETQYF.

The chain recombines TRBV29-1 with TRBJ1-2; 11 nucleotides line up with TRBD1. The germline V gene encodes CDR1 SQVTM and CDR2 ANQGSEA. This CDR3 contains 14 residues. The junction had 7 bases not matched to a gene; V was cut back by 6 bases and J by 4 bases. CDR3 DNA: TGCAGCGTGGGGCAAGGGACAGGGGGCTATGGCTACACCTTC. It specifies CSVGQGTGGYGYTF.

As for this clone: Other DNA sequences in the sample encode the same CDR3. This sequence joins TRBV7-3 and TRBJ2-3; 9 bases match TRBD1. Germline CDR1 is SGHTA and CDR2 is FQGTGA. V lost 2 bases, J lost 3 bases, and 0 bases stayed unmatched. This CDR3 spans 14 amino acids. CDR3 DNA: TGTGCCAGCAGCTTAGGGACAGGGACAGATACGCAGTATTTT. Translating gives CASSLGTGTDTQYF.